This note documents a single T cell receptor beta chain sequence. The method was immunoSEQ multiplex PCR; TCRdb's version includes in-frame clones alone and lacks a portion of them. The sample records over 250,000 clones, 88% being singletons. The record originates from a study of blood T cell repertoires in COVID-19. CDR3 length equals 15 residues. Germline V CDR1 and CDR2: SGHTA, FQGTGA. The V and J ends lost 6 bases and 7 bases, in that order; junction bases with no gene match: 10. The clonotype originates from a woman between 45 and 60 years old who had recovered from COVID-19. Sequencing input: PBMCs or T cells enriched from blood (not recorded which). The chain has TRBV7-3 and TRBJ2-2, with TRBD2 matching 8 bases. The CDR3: CASRKGLDIGGELFF. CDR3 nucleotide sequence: TGTGCCAGCAGAAAGGGACTAGATATCGGCGGGGAGCTGTTTTTT.